One sample yielded the 18 T cell receptor beta chains listed below, sequenced in a study of blood T cell repertoires in COVID-19 (dated by TCRdb to about 2020). Receptors were amplified or captured by the immunoSEQ multiplex PCR assay. TCRdb obtained this table from immuneACCESS and retained in-frame rearrangements with V and J assigned. These tables miss some clones; where compared with another copy, unresolved V genes account for less than half of the shortfall, and the remainder is unexplained. Recorded for this sample are more than 300,000 clones; around 91% of them occurred a single time. Around 3.5% of the sample is held by the ten biggest clonotypes. Source material: peripheral blood. All receptors derive from a woman aged 18 to 35 who had recovered from COVID-19.

The chain uses TRBV18 and TRBJ2-2, with 7 bases that match TRBD2. The CDR3 sequence is 15 residues long. Germline V gene lookup returns CDR1 KGHSH and CDR2 LQKENI. Trimming cost V 2 bases and J 6 bases; bases outside gene matches: 6. The DNA for the CDR3 is TGTGCCAGCTCACCAACTAGCGTTGACCCCGGGGAGCTGTTTTTT. Translation gives CASSPTSVDPGELFF.

The chain has TRBV2 and TRBJ1-5; D might be TRBD1 (5 bases). The CDR3 has 12 residues. Germline loops: CDR1 SNHLY, CDR2 FYNNEI. V lost 8 bases and J lost 7, with 12 bases in between. CDR3: CASLGGGQPQHF. The CDR3 bases are TGTGCCAGCCTCGGGGGAGGACAGCCCCAGCATTTT.

V gene TRBV5-1 combines with J gene TRBJ1-2, with 9 nucleotides matching TRBD1. Germline V gene lookup returns CDR1 SGHRS and CDR2 YFSETQ. V lost 4 bases and J lost 8; bases outside the gene matches: 6. The CDR3 length is 13 residues. The CDR3 nucleotides are TGCGCCAGCAGCCCCGGGACAGGGTTCGGCTACACCTTC. This encodes CASSPGTGFGYTF.

This clone has just a few counts. The chain carries TRBV6-2 or TRBV6-3 and TRBJ1-2, with D hard to call. Between the trimmed V and J ends, which lost 4 bases and 3 bases, there was a span of 9 bases. The germline gives CDR1 MNHEY, CDR2 SVGEGT. The CDR3 runs to 13 residues. In nucleotides, the CDR3 is TGTGCCAGCAGTTCTGTTCCGGACTATGGCTACACCTTC. Its protein is CASSSVPDYGYTF.

V gene TRBV19 combines with J gene TRBJ1-2; unclear D gene. CDR1 is LNHDA and CDR2 is SQIVND in the germline V gene (reference sequence). The CDR3 covers 13 residues. Trimming took 5 bases from V and 12 from J, leaving 19 bases between them. CDR3 loop: CASSSGGRNGDTF. The DNA of the CDR3 is TGTGCCAGTAGTTCGGGAGGGCGGAATGGGGACACCTTC.

This rearrangement joins TRBV5-1 to TRBJ1-5; 7 bases line up with TRBD1. CDR1 SGHRS and CDR2 YFSETQ come from the germline V gene. Trimming removed 0 bases from V and 5 bases from J; junction bases left unmatched: 2. This CDR3 is 14 amino acids long. The CDR3 nucleotides are TGCGCCAGCAGCTTGGTAGGGGGCTATCAGCCCCAGCATTTT. It yields the protein CASSLVGGYQPQHF.

This clone was recorded only once. The gene calls are TRBV7-9 and TRBJ1-5; 11 positions agree with TRBD1. The CDR3 runs 18 residues. The ends lost 1 base at V and 0 bases at J; junction bases unmatched: 5. Germline CDR1 SEHNR, CDR2 FQNEAQ (reference sequence). CDR3 amino acids: CASSLVGTGGYSNQPQHF. CDR3 DNA sequence: TGTGCCAGCAGCTTAGTTGGGACAGGGGGATATAGCAATCAGCCCCAGCATTTT.

The chain is built from TRBV13 and TRBJ1-1; D uncertain. CDR1 and CDR2 from the germline V gene are PRHDT and FYEKMQ (reference sequence). The CDR3 covers 13 residues. Trimming shortened V by 8 bases and J by 0 bases, and 10 bases separated the two germline ends. CDR3 protein: CASLATMNTEAFF. In DNA form, the CDR3 reads TGTGCCAGCCTCGCCACAATGAACACTGAAGCTTTCTTT.

The chain couples TRBV6-5 to TRBJ1-4; D is uncertain. Trimming left V 3 bases short and J 8 bases short, with 10 bases between. Germline V gives CDR1 MNHEY, CDR2 SVGAGI. The CDR3 sequence is 13 residues long. The CDR3 DNA sequence: TGTGCCAGCAGTTATGATCCCCGGGAAAAACTGTTTTTT. Its translation: CASSYDPREKLFF.

This chain links TRBV13 with TRBJ2-3; TRBD2 might be the D (5 bases). Per the germline V gene, CDR1 is PRHDT and CDR2 is FYEKMQ (reference sequence). The germline V and J ends were trimmed by 5 bases and 3 bases, with 12 bases remaining between them. This CDR3 region has 14 residues. The DNA for the CDR3 is TGTGCCAGCAGCAGACGGGGTTTAACAGATACGCAGTATTTT. It translates to CASSRRGLTDTQYF.

DNA for the CDR3: TGTGCCAGCAGCTTGGCGGGACAGGGACTTCCACAGGCCCAGTACTTC. Protein product: CASSLAGQGLPQAQYF. The rearrangement links TRBV5-5 to TRBJ2-5; 9 bases map to TRBD1. CDR3 length: 16 residues. The trim removed 0 bases at V and 9 bases at J, leaving 12 bases unmatched. In germline, CDR1 is SGHKS, CDR2 YYEKEE (reference sequence).

The genes are TRBV7-9 and TRBJ2-1; tentative D call: TRBD1 (6 bases). The V and J ends lost 5 bases and 0 bases respectively, with 14 bases between them. The CDR3 extends over 16 amino acids. Germline V gene lookup returns CDR1 SEHNR and CDR2 FQNEAQ (reference sequence). CDR3 DNA: TGTGCCAGCAGCGGACGGGACAAAACCTCCTACAATGAGCAGTTCTTC. Translating it yields CASSGRDKTSYNEQFF.

The chain has TRBV9 and TRBJ1-2, with D unresolved. The CDR3 has 12 residues. Germline loops: CDR1 SGDLS, CDR2 YYNGEE. With 8 bases removed from V and 8 bases from J, the gap between germline ends came to 16 bases. The CDR3 DNA is TGTGCCAGTGGGTCGTCGGGGAAAGGCTACACCTTC. Protein sequence: CASGSSGKGYTF.

The chain couples TRBV7-2 to TRBJ1-1; D call uncertain. The ends were cut back, 1 base at V and 3 bases at J, with 6 bases in the middle. This CDR3 has 13 amino acids. Germline loops: CDR1 SGHTA, CDR2 FQGNSA. DNA of the CDR3: TGTGCCAGCAGCTTAGTAATCGACACTGAAGCTTTCTTT. This encodes CASSLVIDTEAFF. The variable domain in full, completed from reference TRBV7-2 and TRBJ1-1, reads GAGVSQSPSNKVTEKGKDVELRCDPISGHTALYWYRQSLGQGLEFLIYFQGNSAPDKSGLPSDRFSAERTGGSVSTLTIQRTQQEDSAVYLCASSLVIDTEAFFGQGTRLTVV.

The rearrangement links TRBV28 to TRBJ1-1; D perhaps matches TRBD1 (6 bases). This CDR3 is 15 amino acids long. The V end was cut by 2 bases, the J end by 4 bases, with 14 bases between. Germline V gene data show CDR1 as MDHEN and CDR2 as SYDVKM. The CDR3 DNA follows: TGTGCCAGCAGTTTAGTAGGGGGAATGGGCACTGAAGCTTTCTTT. This translates into CASSLVGGMGTEAFF.

V is TRBV5-1 and J is TRBJ1-1; TRBD1 aligns across 8 bases. From germline, CDR1 is SGHRS and CDR2 YFSETQ. Trimming removed 4 bases from V and 0 bases from J; junction bases left unmatched: 8. The CDR3 runs to 16 residues. The CDR3 coding sequence is TGCGCCAGCAGCATTGGACAGGGCCGAGTGAACACTGAAGCTTTCTTT. This sequence encodes CASSIGQGRVNTEAFF.

V gene TRBV5-4 combines with J gene TRBJ1-5, with D uncertain. Germline assignment: CDR1 SGHNT and CDR2 YYREEE (reference sequence). V lost 3 bases to trimming and J lost 3 bases, with 13 bases between them. The CDR3 has 15 amino acids. In nucleotides, the CDR3 is TGTGCCAGCAGCTCGGCGGGAGATATCAATCAGCCCCAGCATTTT. Residues: CASSSAGDINQPQHF.

The V call is TRBV5-1, the J call TRBJ2-1; perhaps TRBD2 as D (6 bases). CDR1 is SGHRS and CDR2 is YFSETQ in the germline V gene. V lost 0 bases to trimming and J lost 8 bases, with 12 bases between them. The CDR3 spans 14 residues. The CDR3 sequence is CASSLGGTGDEQFF. The DNA of the CDR3 is TGCGCCAGCAGCTTGGGCGGGACGGGCGATGAGCAGTTCTTC.